This TCR beta chain derives from a study of shared clonotypes between healthy human individuals. Naive-designated CD8 cells lacked CD45RO, were positively enriched for CCR7, and omitted terminally differentiated effector memory CD45RA+ cells. The CDR3 runs to 16 residues. V lost 0 bases to trimming and J lost 3 bases, with 15 bases between them. Germline CDR1 SGHDT, CDR2 YYEEEE. Assay used: immunoSEQ multiplex PCR; TCRdb lists only in-frame clones, some missing. The sample holds approximately 600,000 clones, 85% to 95% seen once. The sequenced material came from naive CD8+ T cells sorted from blood. This chain uses TRBV5-6 with TRBJ1-1; D is unresolved. This TCR derives from a young woman in good health. Here the CDR3 reads CASSLGVVLMDTEAFF. The CDR3 bases are TGTGCCAGCAGCTTGGGTGTAGTTCTGATGGACACTGAAGCTTTCTTT.